This T cell receptor beta chain was identified in a study of blood T cells in healthy people across ages. The CDR3 is made up of 15 amino acids. Germline V gene sequence: CDR1 SGDLS, CDR2 YYNGEE. PCR was performed a second time for 7 to 11 cycles using a sample-barcoded 5' primer and a J-beta primer mix. Each CDR3 protein gets one entry after TCRdb re-called the 5' RACE reads with MiXCR. Among 1.5 million to 2 million distinct CDR3 sequences listed, about 31% were seen once. In this sample, this clonotype turned up a few times. A much bigger clone sits one base away, suggesting this may be a read error.

The sample consisted of blood. The receptor was isolated from a woman aged 25-40 years in good health. The chain employs TRBV9 and TRBJ2-1, with D possibly matching TRBD2 (6 bases). The CDR3 reads CASSVDGGRYNERFF. The CDR3 DNA reads as TGTGCCAGCAGCGTAGACGGGGGACGCTACAATGAGCGGTTCTTC.